This TCR beta chain appears in the sequencing data of a study of T-cell reconstitution after alpha-beta-depleted transplantation in children. The CDR3 length is 14 residues. The ends were cut back, 4 bases at V and 6 bases at J, with 17 bases in the middle. CDR1 SGDLS and CDR2 YYNGEE come from the germline V gene. The library targeted TCRbeta and was prepared with unique molecular identifiers. TCRdb processed the PCR reads anew with MiXCR; each CDR3 protein has one entry. Here the sample spans over 550,000 distinct CDR3 sequences, under 12% being singletons. This clonotype came up a few times. The chain has TRBV9 and TRBJ2-7, with D perhaps TRBD2 (6 bases). The sequences come from PBMCs from the stem cell graft donor, collected from the stem cell graft. The source is a human donor who donated a stem cell graft to a child with acute myeloid leukemia. CDR3 nucleotide sequence: TGTGCCAGCAGCCGCTCACGGGAGTTGGGCGAGCAGTACTTC. As protein: CASSRSRELGEQYF.